A selection of T cell receptor beta chains follows, all from one sample in a study of CD8 T cells in ankylosing spondylitis. TCRdb reanalysed the 5' RACE reads using MiXCR and keeps one entry per CDR3 protein. The profile shows 150,000 to 200,000 distinct CDR3 sequences, 10% to 15% of them singletons. The source material was blood, either unsorted or a sorted T cell fraction (not recorded which). These receptors were taken from a female donor with ankylosing spondylitis or in good health (not recorded which). Each CDR3 is given with its conserved first and last residue. Fields, in order: J gene, clone size, D gene, V gene, CDR3 DNA, CDR3 protein. D genes are given only for firm matches. Clone size is stated in some rows and not others, as once, few, many or a class when expanded.

j_gene: TRBJ1-2; abundance: many; d_gene: TRBD1; v_gene: TRBV29-1; CDR3nt: TGCAGCGTTGAAGGAGGGGACAGGGGGAAAGTGGGCTATGGCTACACCTTC; CDR3aa: CSVEGGDRGKVGYGYTF
j_gene: TRBJ2-3; abundance: .; d_gene: .; v_gene: TRBV9; CDR3nt: TGTGCCAGCAGCGCCGCAAGCGGACTCACAGATACGCAGTATTTT; CDR3aa: CASSAASGLTDTQYF
j_gene: TRBJ2-1; abundance: .; d_gene: .; v_gene: TRBV11-2; CDR3nt: TGTGCCAGCAGCTTTGGGCAGCAGTACTACAATGAGCAGTTCTTC; CDR3aa: CASSFGQQYYNEQFF
j_gene: TRBJ1-1; abundance: once; d_gene: .; v_gene: TRBV5-1; CDR3nt: TGCGCCAGCCAAAGGGCTATAAACACTGAAGCTTTCTTT; CDR3aa: CASQRAINTEAFF
j_gene: TRBJ2-7; abundance: .; d_gene: .; v_gene: TRBV3-2; CDR3nt: TGTGCCTGCAGCCGAGGACAGGGGGGAGGCTACGAGCAGTACTTC; CDR3aa: CACSRGQGGGYEQYF
j_gene: TRBJ1-1; abundance: many; d_gene: .; v_gene: TRBV29-1; CDR3nt: TGCAGCGTCCGGCGGGGGGACACTGAAGCTTTCTTT; CDR3aa: CSVRRGDTEAFF
j_gene: TRBJ2-1; abundance: .; d_gene: .; v_gene: TRBV5-1; CDR3nt: TGCGCCAGCAGCTGGGAGACAGGCAATTCCTACAATGAGCAGTTCTTC; CDR3aa: CASSWETGNSYNEQFF
j_gene: TRBJ2-7; abundance: few; d_gene: .; v_gene: TRBV28; CDR3nt: TGTGCCAGCTGGGGACCCCCCAATCAAAACGAGCAGTACTTC; CDR3aa: CASWGPPNQNEQYF
j_gene: TRBJ1-2; abundance: few; d_gene: TRBD1; v_gene: TRBV5-5; CDR3nt: TGTGCCAGCAGCTGGGCAGGGGGGAACTATGGCTACACCTTC; CDR3aa: CASSWAGGNYGYTF
j_gene: TRBJ2-7; abundance: many; d_gene: .; v_gene: TRBV5-1; CDR3nt: TGCGCCAGCAGCTTGGGTGCAGGACAACTATACGAGCAGTACTTC; CDR3aa: CASSLGAGQLYEQYF
j_gene: TRBJ2-6; abundance: few; d_gene: .; v_gene: TRBV12-3/TRBV12-4; CDR3nt: TGTGCCAGCAGTCCCCACACAGGCTCTGGGGCCAACGTCCTGACTTTC; CDR3aa: CASSPHTGSGANVLTF
j_gene: TRBJ2-3; abundance: few; d_gene: .; v_gene: TRBV27; CDR3nt: TGTGCCAGCAGTTTATTTAAGATTAGTAGCGCCACAGATACGCAGTATTTT; CDR3aa: CASSLFKISSATDTQYF
j_gene: TRBJ2-7; abundance: few; d_gene: .; v_gene: TRBV20-1; CDR3nt: TGCAGTGCTAGCACATCCGAAGGGGGCGAGCAGTACTTC; CDR3aa: CSASTSEGGEQYF
j_gene: TRBJ2-5; abundance: many; d_gene: .; v_gene: TRBV9; CDR3nt: TGTGCCAGCAGCGTAGGTCCCGAGGGGGAAGAGACCCAGTACTTC; CDR3aa: CASSVGPEGEETQYF
j_gene: TRBJ1-2; abundance: .; d_gene: TRBD1; v_gene: TRBV12-3/TRBV12-4; CDR3nt: TGTGCCTCAGGCAGGGGGCAAGGGTATGGCTACACCTTC; CDR3aa: CASGRGQGYGYTF
j_gene: TRBJ2-3; abundance: many; d_gene: .; v_gene: TRBV29-1; CDR3nt: TGCAGCGTTGCTTTGCCCGGGGATACGCAGTATTTT; CDR3aa: CSVALPGDTQYF
j_gene: TRBJ1-2; abundance: many; d_gene: .; v_gene: TRBV12-3/TRBV12-4; CDR3nt: TGTGCCAGCAACTTCGGGGGAGTTGGCTACACCTTC; CDR3aa: CASNFGGVGYTF
j_gene: TRBJ2-1; abundance: many; d_gene: TRBD2; v_gene: TRBV19; CDR3nt: TGTGCCAGTAGTATTCGTGCAGCGGGAAATGAGCAGTTCTTC; CDR3aa: CASSIRAAGNEQFF
j_gene: TRBJ2-7; abundance: few; d_gene: TRBD2; v_gene: TRBV5-6; CDR3nt: TGTGCCAGCAGCTTGGCCGGGACTAGCGGACTGTACGAGCAGTACTTC; CDR3aa: CASSLAGTSGLYEQYF
j_gene: TRBJ1-5; abundance: many; d_gene: .; v_gene: TRBV20-1; CDR3nt: TGCAGTGCTAGAGAGGAGAGGGGCGGGTCAAGCAATCAGCCCCAGCATTTT; CDR3aa: CSAREERGGSSNQPQHF
j_gene: TRBJ1-2; abundance: many; d_gene: .; v_gene: TRBV20-1; CDR3nt: TGCAGTGTCAGGGATAACACGAACTATGGCTACACCTTC; CDR3aa: CSVRDNTNYGYTF
j_gene: TRBJ1-6; abundance: .; d_gene: .; v_gene: TRBV7-9; CDR3nt: TGTGCCAGCAGTACTCGACAGTCCGTCCTCCGCTTT; CDR3aa: CASSTRQSVLRF
j_gene: TRBJ1-3; abundance: many; d_gene: .; v_gene: TRBV7-9; CDR3nt: TGTGCCAGCAGCTTCGCAGGGGTCTCTGGAAACACCATATATTTT; CDR3aa: CASSFAGVSGNTIYF
j_gene: TRBJ2-1; abundance: many; d_gene: .; v_gene: TRBV7-2; CDR3nt: TGTGCCAGCAGCTTAGCGGGAGCTAGGGATGAGCAGTTCTTC; CDR3aa: CASSLAGARDEQFF
j_gene: TRBJ2-1; abundance: once; d_gene: .; v_gene: TRBV4-3; CDR3nt: TGCGCCAGCAGCCCCGAGGGCAGTTCCTACAATGAGCAGTTCTTC; CDR3aa: CASSPEGSSYNEQFF
j_gene: TRBJ2-7; abundance: .; d_gene: TRBD2; v_gene: TRBV11-3; CDR3nt: TGTGCCAGCAGCCAGCGATCACTAGCGGTAGCCTACGAGCAGTACTTC; CDR3aa: CASSQRSLAVAYEQYF
j_gene: TRBJ2-4; abundance: many; d_gene: .; v_gene: TRBV6-1; CDR3nt: TGTGCCAGCAGTCAAGCGGAACAAGCCAAAAACATTCAGTACTTC; CDR3aa: CASSQAEQAKNIQYF
j_gene: TRBJ2-3; abundance: many; d_gene: .; v_gene: TRBV7-2; CDR3nt: TGTGCCAGCAGCGGACTATCCTTTTCGGGCAGCACAGATACGCAGTATTTT; CDR3aa: CASSGLSFSGSTDTQYF
j_gene: TRBJ1-3; abundance: many; d_gene: .; v_gene: TRBV6-1; CDR3nt: TGTGCCAGCAGCCGGGACCGTTGGCAAAGATTCTCTGGAAACACCATATATTTT; CDR3aa: CASSRDRWQRFSGNTIYF
j_gene: TRBJ1-1; abundance: .; d_gene: .; v_gene: TRBV12-3/TRBV12-4; CDR3nt: TGTGCCAGCAGTTTTACCGGGTCAGACACTGAAGCTTTCTTT; CDR3aa: CASSFTGSDTEAFF
j_gene: TRBJ2-3; abundance: few; d_gene: .; v_gene: TRBV6-2/TRBV6-3; CDR3nt: TGTGCCAGCACGGACCTTCGCACAGATACGCAGTATTTT; CDR3aa: CASTDLRTDTQYF
j_gene: TRBJ2-3; abundance: few; d_gene: .; v_gene: TRBV5-1; CDR3nt: TGCGCCAGCAGCTTGTTGTTTAGCGGAACTAGCACAGATACGCAGTATTTT; CDR3aa: CASSLLFSGTSTDTQYF
j_gene: TRBJ2-4; abundance: many; d_gene: .; v_gene: TRBV12-3/TRBV12-4; CDR3nt: TGTGCCAGCAGCCCAGGTCTAGCAGGAAACATTCAGTACTTC; CDR3aa: CASSPGLAGNIQYF
j_gene: TRBJ2-7; abundance: many; d_gene: .; v_gene: TRBV5-1; CDR3nt: TGCGCCAGCAGCTTGATTTTCGGGGGCCCTACCTACGAGCAGTACTTC; CDR3aa: CASSLIFGGPTYEQYF
j_gene: TRBJ2-1; abundance: .; d_gene: TRBD2; v_gene: TRBV20-1; CDR3nt: TGCAGTGCTAGAGGGAGGGGGACTAGCGGGTCGGGTGAGCAGTTCTTC; CDR3aa: CSARGRGTSGSGEQFF
j_gene: TRBJ2-7; abundance: many; d_gene: TRBD1; v_gene: TRBV10-3; CDR3nt: TGTGCCATCAGCTCAGGGGGCGGCGAGCAGTACTTC; CDR3aa: CAISSGGGEQYF
j_gene: TRBJ1-2; abundance: few; d_gene: .; v_gene: TRBV12-3/TRBV12-4; CDR3nt: TGTGCCAGCAGTATGACAGTCTATGGCTACACCTTC; CDR3aa: CASSMTVYGYTF
j_gene: TRBJ2-5; abundance: many; d_gene: .; v_gene: TRBV5-1; CDR3nt: TGCGCCTGCTCGGAGGAGGAGACCCAGTACTTC; CDR3aa: CACSEEETQYF
j_gene: TRBJ1-2; abundance: few; d_gene: TRBD1; v_gene: TRBV5-1; CDR3nt: TGCGCCAGCAGCGCTACCCCCGGGGACAGGGCTTATGGCTACACCTTC; CDR3aa: CASSATPGDRAYGYTF
j_gene: TRBJ1-6; abundance: many; d_gene: .; v_gene: TRBV12-2; CDR3nt: TGTGCAAGTCGCTGGGACGGTTTTTATTCACCCCTCCACTTT; CDR3aa: CASRWDGFYSPLHF
j_gene: TRBJ2-7; abundance: many; d_gene: .; v_gene: TRBV12-3/TRBV12-4; CDR3nt: TGTGCCAGCTCAAAGGGGGTGGGTCCCTACGAGCAGTACTTC; CDR3aa: CASSKGVGPYEQYF
j_gene: TRBJ2-1; abundance: many; d_gene: TRBD2; v_gene: TRBV7-3; CDR3nt: TGTGCCAGCAGCCCCCTAGCGGGAGACAACAATGAGCAGTTCTTC; CDR3aa: CASSPLAGDNNEQFF
j_gene: TRBJ2-5; abundance: many; d_gene: TRBD1; v_gene: TRBV30; CDR3nt: TGTGCCTGGAACCTGGGACAGGGGGGGGAGACCCAGTACTTC; CDR3aa: CAWNLGQGGETQYF
j_gene: TRBJ2-3; abundance: many; d_gene: TRBD2; v_gene: TRBV5-5; CDR3nt: TGTGCCAGCATCCCCCCCGGACTAGCGGGTCGATTGTGGTATTTT; CDR3aa: CASIPPGLAGRLWYF
j_gene: TRBJ2-2; abundance: many; d_gene: .; v_gene: TRBV29-1; CDR3nt: TGCAGCGGATGGCTGGTTGGCCCCGGGGAGCTGTTTTTT; CDR3aa: CSGWLVGPGELFF
j_gene: TRBJ1-1; abundance: few; d_gene: .; v_gene: TRBV18; CDR3nt: TGTGCCAGCTCACCACTAAGGGATGTGGCTTTCTTT; CDR3aa: CASSPLRDVAFF
j_gene: TRBJ2-2; abundance: .; d_gene: .; v_gene: TRBV29-1; CDR3nt: TGCAGCGCATCCGGGCTAGCGAACACCGGGGAGCTGTTTTTT; CDR3aa: CSASGLANTGELFF
j_gene: TRBJ2-1; abundance: many; d_gene: .; v_gene: TRBV6-1; CDR3nt: TGTGCCAGCAGTAGGGCGACTGGGAGCTCCTACAATGAGCAGTTCTTC; CDR3aa: CASSRATGSSYNEQFF
j_gene: TRBJ2-7; abundance: .; d_gene: TRBD1; v_gene: TRBV20-1; CDR3nt: TGCAGTGCTAGACCCGGGGACAGGGTATCCTACGAGCAGTACTTC; CDR3aa: CSARPGDRVSYEQYF